This section outlines one T cell receptor beta chain sequence together with its context. Its specificity is not known. The approximately 120-subject validation cohort, separate from the roughly 670-subject first cohort, included the donors. This entry comes from a study of cytomegalovirus exposure and HLA in healthy donors. Overall study results and limits: Reports indicated that the classifier achieved high specificity and sensitivity in diagnosing cytomegalovirus status. In vitro experiments confirmed that a few CMV-associated chains were specific for CMV antigens.

Sequencing used immunoSEQ multiplex PCR; TCRdb keeps in-frame clones, though not all of them. Of roughly 98,000 clones in the sample, roughly 85% were seen once. The CDR3 is 15 amino acids. Trimming at V came to 4 bases and at J to 7 bases, leaving 6 bases not matched to a gene. The germline V gene has CDR1 SGHTA and CDR2 FQGTGA. This TCR derives from a woman under 40 in good health and CMV-seronegative. The sequenced material came from PBMCs. This chain connects TRBV7-3 to TRBJ2-1; 11 bases fit TRBD2. This chain's CDR3 is CASSSTGTSGNEQFF. CDR3 sequence (DNA): TGTGCCAGCAGCTCGACGGGGACTAGCGGTAATGAGCAGTTCTTC.